This TCR beta chain was found in a study of cytomegalovirus exposure and HLA in healthy donors. The PCR used 60 Vbeta and 13 Jbeta primers. Libraries were prepared by immunoSEQ multiplex PCR; TCRdb keeps only in-frame clonotypes and omits some of them. The sample records about 150,000 clones, around 78% being singletons. CDR1 is SGHAT, CDR2 FQNNGV, per germline. V gave up 8 bases and J gave up 5 bases; unmatched junction bases: 8. The CDR3 totals 15 residues. All donors participated as healthy donors of bone marrow. Sequencing was carried out using PBMCs. The receptor comes from a female donor in good health and CMV-seropositive. The chain combines TRBV11-2 with TRBJ2-2, with 10 bases identical to TRBD2. The CDR3 nucleotides are TGTGCCAGCCGTGAGGGGGGACTAGCGACCGGGGAGCTGTTTTTT. It codes for CASREGGLATGELFF.